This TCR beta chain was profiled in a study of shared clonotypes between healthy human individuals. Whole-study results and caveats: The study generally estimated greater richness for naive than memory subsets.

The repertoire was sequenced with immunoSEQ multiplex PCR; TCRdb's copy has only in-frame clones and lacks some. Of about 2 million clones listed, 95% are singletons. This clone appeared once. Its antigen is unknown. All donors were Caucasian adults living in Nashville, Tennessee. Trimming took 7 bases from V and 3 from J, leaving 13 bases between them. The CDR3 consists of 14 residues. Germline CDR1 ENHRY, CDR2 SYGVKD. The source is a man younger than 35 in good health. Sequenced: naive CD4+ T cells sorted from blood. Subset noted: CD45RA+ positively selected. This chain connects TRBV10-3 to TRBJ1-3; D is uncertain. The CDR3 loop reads CAIMSGQIGNTIYF. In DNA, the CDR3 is TGTGCCATCATGAGCGGGCAGATTGGAAACACCATATATTTT.